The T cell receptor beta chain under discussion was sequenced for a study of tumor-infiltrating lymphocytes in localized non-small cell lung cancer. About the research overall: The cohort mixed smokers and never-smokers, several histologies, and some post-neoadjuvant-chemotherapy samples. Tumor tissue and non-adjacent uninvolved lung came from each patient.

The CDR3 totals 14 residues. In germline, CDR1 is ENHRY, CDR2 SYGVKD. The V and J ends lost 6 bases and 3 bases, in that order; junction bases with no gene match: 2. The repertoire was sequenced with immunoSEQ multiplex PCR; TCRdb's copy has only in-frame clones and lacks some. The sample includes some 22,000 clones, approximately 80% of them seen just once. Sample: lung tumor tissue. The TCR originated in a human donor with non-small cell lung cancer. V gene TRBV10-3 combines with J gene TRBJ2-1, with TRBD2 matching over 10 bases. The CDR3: CAIRASGGYNEQFF. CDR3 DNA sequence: TGTGCCATCAGGGCTAGCGGGGGCTACAATGAGCAGTTCTTC.